A single TCR beta chain is shown here with its context. Its specificity is unknown. The sample originates from a study of CD8+ T cells in alopecia areata. Overall study findings and caveats: Affected lesional scalp, above all in alopecia totalis/universalis, was more clonal than normal scalp.

cDNA serving as the sequencing template came from extracted, reverse transcribed RNA. Libraries were prepared by immunoSEQ multiplex PCR; TCRdb keeps only in-frame clonotypes and omits some of them. The sample shows 150,000 to 200,000 clones, around 63% of them seen only once. As part of sample collection, lesional scalp punch biopsies and peripheral blood were taken from alopecia areata patients. The material was CD4+ T cells sorted from blood, obtained at week 0. This clonotype was obtained from a human donor with alopecia areata.

The CDR3 DNA reads as TGTGCCAGCAGTGAAGACGGGGGGACGGCGTCACCCCTCCACTTT. Its translation: CASSEDGGTASPLHF. The V and J genes are TRBV2 and TRBJ1-6, with D possibly TRBD1 on 5 matching bases. There are 15 residues in the CDR3. Germline values: CDR1 SNHLY, CDR2 FYNNEI. Trimming stripped 1 base from V and 10 bases from J, with 14 bases between.